This TCR beta chain originates from a study of blood T cells in healthy people across ages (dated by TCRdb to between 2015 and 2016). With respect to the entire study: In model experiments, roughly one uniquely barcoded TCR beta cDNA molecule per two T cells was captured by template switching. Age-related changes in TCR beta repertoire diversity were measured in the study by deep sequencing normalized with unique cDNA molecular identifiers. To avoid experimental bias, donors of different ages were spread randomly across the sequencing lanes. The donors were divided into four age groups: young (average around 15 years), middle-aged (about 40), aged (approximately 64) and long-lived (82). For two donors (one aged 18 to 30 and one aged 80 or older), the study analyzed two additional independent replicas of 1 million unique cDNA reads from the same blood draw. On the study overall, not on this receptor specifically: Estimates of total diversity based on one million sequenced T cells were considered lower bounds and underestimates. Because donor CMV infection status was unknown, age-related changes in expanded clonotypes were potentially confounded. Observed TCR beta diversity per million T cells fell roughly linearly with age, and a significant reduction was already apparent by age around 39. Since profiling was done on bulk unsorted PBMCs, naive and antigen-experienced compartments could not be conclusively compared. Compared with the aged group, the long-lived group had more naive CD4+ T cells, fewer expanded clones and increased TCR diversity, suggesting age selection. The percentage of naive T cells measured by flow cytometry correlated strongly with observed TCR beta diversity.

Donors were about 36 systemically healthy Caucasian individuals from Russia aged 6 to 90 years. Each donor gave around 9.8 milliliters of peripheral blood, collected into EDTA-treated Vacutainer tubes. Ficoll-Paque density-gradient centrifugation was used to isolate PBMCs, with at least 6.5 million per sample. Total RNA, at least 6 micrograms per sample, was extracted from PBMCs with Trizol reagent. For every donor, flow cytometry on a PBMC aliquot measured the percentage of naive CD45RAhigh/CD27high T cells. In regard to this clonotype: The target of this receptor is not known. Per-base qualities were not stored, and no clone one base away is much larger.

Trimming leaves V shorter by 7 bases and J shorter by 6 bases, with the junction holding 5 bases beyond the gene matches. The CDR3, from cysteine to phenylalanine, totals 13 residues. Of all the DNA, just the CDR3 is kept, 39 bases in frame from base 1. In the germline V gene, CDR1 corresponds to SQVTM and CDR2 to ANQGSEA. The library was generated by 5' RACE. For sequencing, an Illumina HiSeq 2500 was employed. The second PCR ran for roughly 7 to 11 cycles and used a J-beta primer mix along with a sample-barcoded 5' primer. Each TCR beta cDNA molecule received a unique molecular identifier from a template-switch 5' adaptor carrying 12 random nucleotides. Each sample yielded at least 2.5 million CDR3-containing paired-end reads. First-strand cDNA was synthesized from all RNA with the Mint cDNA synthesis kit, primed by a TRBC-specific oligonucleotide. Following uracil-DNA glycosylase treatment, a first 18-cycle PCR with universal primers M1SS and BC2_uni_R was performed on all cDNA. The study's processing was this. Each sample was normalized by randomly selecting 1 million high-quality reads, each carrying a distinct molecular identifier. Reads sharing molecular identifiers were discarded rather than binned into consensus sequences. MiTCR, run with a Q25 quality threshold and the strictest error-elimination algorithm, handled CDR3 identification, clonotype clustering and error correction. A nonparametric unseen species model using Euler transformation provided a lower-bound estimate of total TCR beta diversity. TCRdb took the public reads, trimmed them with fastp at Q25, ran MiXCR for clone calling and kept in-frame beta chains. Every CDR3 protein is listed once, alongside the most common genes and DNA of its rows. These V and J calls are TCRdb output, not the study's own analysis. The sample table lists more than 800,000 distinct CDR3 sequences, 40% to 55% of them with a count of one. About 20% of the sample is taken by the ten largest.

Material: blood. The sequence was collected from a woman aged 60-75 years in good health. The V and J genes are TRBV29-1 and TRBJ2-1; 11 bases in between match TRBD2. The CDR3 corresponds to CSAGTSGFNEQFF. The bases are TGCAGCGCCGGGACTAGCGGTTTCAATGAGCAGTTCTTC.